The TCR beta chain under discussion was sequenced for a study of post-analysis software for immune sequencing data. Overall study findings and caveats: About 5 TRBV segments occurring more often in patients than controls included TRBV5-6, TRBV5-1 and TRBV20-1. Significantly lower normalized Chao1 diversity was found in patients with multiple sclerosis relative to controls.

Per the germline V gene, CDR1 is SGHDT and CDR2 is YYEEEE. V shed 0 bases and J shed 7 bases, with 13 bases lying between them. The CDR3 is made up of 15 amino acids. Worth noting for this clonotype: Its antigen is still unknown.

Unique molecular identifiers had been added to the TCR beta cDNA libraries. cDNA molecules numbering roughly 0.5 million came from roughly 1 to 10 million T cells. MiXCR was run by TCRdb on the PCR reads, yielding one entry per CDR3 protein. The sample gives hundreds of thousands of distinct CDR3 sequences, less than 35% of which show up once; 0.5% to 0.6% is in the top ten. The sequence came from a girl aged 10-17 years with multiple sclerosis. Sequencing was carried out using blood. The gene calls are TRBV5-6 and TRBJ1-4; D is undetermined. CDR3 bases: TGTGCCAGCAGCTTGGAGGCCGGGCGCGGTGAAAAACTGTTTTTT. Its protein product is CASSLEAGRGEKLFF.